These 9 T cell receptor beta chains were sequenced from one sample in a study of cytomegalovirus exposure and HLA in healthy donors. The PCR had 60 Vbeta and 13 Jbeta primers. Assay used: immunoSEQ multiplex PCR; TCRdb lists only in-frame clones, some missing. The profile shows 200,000 to 250,000 clones, approximately 80% of them singletons. The sequencing sample was made of PBMCs. All receptors come from a boy aged 2 to 10 in good health and CMV-seronegative.

The J gene is TRBJ2-5, the V gene TRBV28, with 8 bases lining up with TRBD2. CDR1 is MDHEN, CDR2 SYDVKM, per germline. V lost 3 bases, J lost 9 bases, and 12 bases stayed unmatched. The length of the CDR3 is 15 residues. CDR3 DNA sequence: TGTGCCAGCAGTTTTAGGACTAGCCTCCCCATGGCCCAGTACTTC. Amino acids: CASSFRTSLPMAQYF.

The chain recombines TRBV7-2 with TRBJ1-5, with D perhaps matching TRBD1 (5 bases). The V gene's germline CDR1 is SGHTA and CDR2 FQGNSA. The CDR3 runs 16 residues. The V gene lost 3 bases and the J gene lost 3 bases, with 15 bases spanning the gap. The CDR3: CASSLGTAGNNQPQHF. For the CDR3, the DNA is TGTGCCAGCAGCTTGGGGACTGCAGGAAACAATCAGCCCCAGCATTTT.

The chain carries TRBV7-3 and TRBJ1-2, with 7 bases aligning to TRBD1. The CDR3 consists of 15 residues. In germline, CDR1 is SGHTA, CDR2 FQGTGA. After removal of 5 bases from V and 0 bases from J, the junction contained 6 bases not matched to a gene. The CDR3 coding sequence is TGTGCCAGCAGCCCCACCACAGGGGCTAACTATGGCTACACCTTC. This sequence encodes CASSPTTGANYGYTF.

The chain carries TRBV9 and TRBJ1-2, with D perhaps matching TRBD1 (6 bases). Germline CDR1 SGDLS, CDR2 YYNGEE. CDR3 length equals 13 residues. Trimming stripped 3 bases from V and 4 bases from J, with 10 bases between. CDR3 nucleotide sequence: TGTGCCAGCAGCGCACCAGGGGCCTATGGCTACACCTTC. This codes for CASSAPGAYGYTF.

This clone was seen a single time. V gene TRBV6-6 combines with J gene TRBJ1-5; 7 bases line up with TRBD1. This CDR3 region has 13 residues. The V segment lost 6 bases and the J segment 7 bases; nucleotides outside the gene matches: 6. In germline, CDR1 is MNHNY, CDR2 SVGAGI (reference sequence). The CDR3 DNA reads TGTGCCAGCAGGAAACAGGGGAACCAGCCCCAGCATTTT. It encodes CASRKQGNQPQHF.

This clone came up many times. J is TRBJ2-2 and V is TRBV11-3; D may be TRBD1 (5 bases). CDR3 length: 15 residues. Trimming stripped 5 bases from V and 8 bases from J, with 18 bases between. Per germline, CDR1 SGHNT and CDR2 YENEEA. The CDR3 coding sequence is TGTGCCAGCAGCCCCCGTACGCAGGGCGCGGGGGAGCTGTTTTTT. Amino acid sequence: CASSPRTQGAGELFF.

This rearrangement joins TRBV5-6 to TRBJ2-1; D is possibly TRBD2 (6 bases). The CDR3 loop spans 14 amino acids. Deletions cut 5 bases from V and 6 bases from J, with 15 bases between. The germline gives CDR1 SGHDT, CDR2 YYEEEE. DNA for the CDR3: TGTGCCAGCAGTCCGGGACTTAACCCCAATGAGCAGTTCTTC. Its translation is CASSPGLNPNEQFF.

J is TRBJ1-2 and V is TRBV9; no clear D. The CDR3 length is 17 residues. In germline, CDR1 is SGDLS, CDR2 YYNGEE. V lost 3 bases to trimming and J lost 6 bases, with 24 bases between them. The CDR3 sequence is CASSERELGWESDGYTF. CDR3 in DNA: TGTGCCAGCAGCGAGCGAGAGTTGGGGTGGGAGAGCGATGGCTACACCTTC.

The rearrangement joins TRBV27 to TRBJ2-1; 16 bases agree with TRBD2. V lost 0 bases, J lost 8 bases, and 7 bases stayed unmatched. This CDR3 comprises 18 residues. Looked up from germline, CDR1 is MNHEY and CDR2 is SMNVEV (reference sequence). CDR3 coding DNA: TGTGCCAGCAGTTTATCGGGGACTAGCGGGAGGGCCGGGGATGAGCAGTTCTTC. Translated, it gives CASSLSGTSGRAGDEQFF.